The rows below give T cell receptor beta chains drawn from one sample of a study of cytomegalovirus exposure and HLA in healthy donors. TCRdb keeps only in-frame clones here, not all; method: immunoSEQ multiplex PCR. The data show some 130,000 clones, with 76% seen just once and 1.8% held by the top ten. The sample was PBMCs. The receptors shown here come from a female donor in good health and CMV-seropositive. The CDR3 runs from the conserved cysteine through the conserved F or W. D genes are given only for firm matches.

v_call: TRBV9; j_call: TRBJ2-7; d_call: TRBD2; cdr3_nt: TGTGCCAGCAGCGTAGGCCTAGCGGGACCGCAGTACTTC; cdr3_aa: CASSVGLAGPQYF
v_call: TRBV7-3; j_call: TRBJ2-2; d_call: -; cdr3_nt: TGTGCCAGCAGCTACCTCGGTCCGGGGAAGGGGGAGCTGTTTTTT; cdr3_aa: CASSYLGPGKGELFF
v_call: TRBV4-1; j_call: TRBJ2-2; d_call: TRBD2; cdr3_nt: TGCGCCAGCAGCCAAGCCCCCGGGACTAGCGGGAGGATCGCGTTTGTGGCCGGGGAGCTGTTTTTT; cdr3_aa: CASSQAPGTSGRIAFVAGELFF
v_call: TRBV27; j_call: TRBJ2-4; d_call: TRBD1; cdr3_nt: TGTGCCAGCAAGTGGGACAGGGACATTCAGTACTTC; cdr3_aa: CASKWDRDIQYF
v_call: TRBV6-1; j_call: TRBJ2-7; d_call: TRBD1; cdr3_nt: TGTGCCAGCAGGCCCGGACAGGGGGGAAACTACGAGCAGTACTTC; cdr3_aa: CASRPGQGGNYEQYF
v_call: TRBV6-6; j_call: TRBJ2-5; d_call: -; cdr3_nt: TGTGCCAGCAGTTACTCGATTGGTACAGCTCAAGAGACCCAGTACTTC; cdr3_aa: CASSYSIGTAQETQYF
v_call: TRBV6-6; j_call: TRBJ1-3; d_call: -; cdr3_nt: TGTGCCAGCAGTTACCAGGGACTCATCTCTGGAAACACCATATATTTT; cdr3_aa: CASSYQGLISGNTIYF
v_call: TRBV19; j_call: TRBJ1-5; d_call: TRBD1; cdr3_nt: TGTGCCAGTAGTGCACCGGACAGGGTGCAGGAGCCCCAGCATTTT; cdr3_aa: CASSAPDRVQEPQHF
v_call: TRBV5-1; j_call: TRBJ2-7; d_call: TRBD1; cdr3_nt: TGCGCCAGCAGCTTCTTACCGGGACAGGATGGAACCTACGAGCAGTACTTC; cdr3_aa: CASSFLPGQDGTYEQYF
v_call: TRBV5-1; j_call: TRBJ2-3; d_call: -; cdr3_nt: TGCGCCAGCAGCTTGGAGGGCCGGGCAGGGGCAGATACGCAGTATTTT; cdr3_aa: CASSLEGRAGADTQYF
v_call: TRBV19; j_call: TRBJ2-2; d_call: -; cdr3_nt: TGTGCCAGTGGATCACAGGGATATACCGGGGAGCTGTTTTTT; cdr3_aa: CASGSQGYTGELFF
v_call: TRBV10-3; j_call: TRBJ1-2; d_call: -; cdr3_nt: TGTGCCAGCCTGCAGGGGCGAGACTATGGCTACACCTTC; cdr3_aa: CASLQGRDYGYTF
v_call: TRBV6-5; j_call: TRBJ2-7; d_call: -; cdr3_nt: TGTGCCAGCACCCCGTACGAGCAGTACTTC; cdr3_aa: CASTPYEQYF
v_call: TRBV19; j_call: TRBJ1-5; d_call: -; cdr3_nt: TGTGCCAGTAGTATTTCAGATTATAGCAATCAGCCCCAGCATTTT; cdr3_aa: CASSISDYSNQPQHF
v_call: TRBV6-6; j_call: TRBJ1-1; d_call: TRBD1; cdr3_nt: TGTGCCAGCACACGAACAGGGGGCACTGAAGCTTTCTTT; cdr3_aa: CASTRTGGTEAFF